This T cell receptor beta chain was sequenced during a study of cytomegalovirus exposure and HLA in healthy donors. Notes on the study in general: The authors assumed roughly uniform sequencing depth across donors for presence/absence analyses.

Trimming removed 6 bases from V and 12 bases from J, with 15 bases in between. The CDR3 is made up of 12 amino acids. CDR1 and CDR2 from the germline V gene are LNHDA and SQIVND (reference sequence). In the PCR, 60 Vbeta and 13 Jbeta primers were used. Some clones are missing from TCRdb's copy, which holds only in-frame ones; the method was immunoSEQ multiplex PCR. There are approximately 140,000 clones in the sample; 81% occur only once, and 0.55% to 0.75% lies in the top ten. In the case of this clone: Its target is not known.

The specimen sequenced was PBMCs. The sequence came from a man between 18 and 29 years old in good health and CMV-seronegative. The chain employs TRBV19 and TRBJ2-1; no clear D. The CDR3 here is CASSSTGISQFF. In DNA form, the CDR3 reads TGTGCCAGTAGCAGTACGGGTATTTCGCAGTTCTTC.